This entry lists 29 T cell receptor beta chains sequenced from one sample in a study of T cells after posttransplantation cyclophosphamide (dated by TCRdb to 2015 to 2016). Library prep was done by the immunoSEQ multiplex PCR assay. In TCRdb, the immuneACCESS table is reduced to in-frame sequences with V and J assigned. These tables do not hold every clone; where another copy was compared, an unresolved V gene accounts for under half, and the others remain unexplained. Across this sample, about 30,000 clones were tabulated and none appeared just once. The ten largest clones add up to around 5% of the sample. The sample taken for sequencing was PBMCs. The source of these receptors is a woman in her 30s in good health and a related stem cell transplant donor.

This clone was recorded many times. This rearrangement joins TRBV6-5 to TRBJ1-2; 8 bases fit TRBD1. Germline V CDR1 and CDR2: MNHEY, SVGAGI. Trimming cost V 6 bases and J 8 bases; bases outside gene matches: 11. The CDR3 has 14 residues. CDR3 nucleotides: TGTGCCAGCAGAACCATGGGACAGGCGGGCGGCTACACCTTC. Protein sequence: CASRTMGQAGGYTF.

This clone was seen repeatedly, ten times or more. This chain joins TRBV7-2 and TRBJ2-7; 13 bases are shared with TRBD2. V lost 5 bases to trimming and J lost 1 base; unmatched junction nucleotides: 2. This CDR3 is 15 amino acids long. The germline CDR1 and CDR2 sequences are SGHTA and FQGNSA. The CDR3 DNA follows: TGTGCCAGCAGCCGGACTAGCGGGGGATCCTACGAGCAGTACTTC. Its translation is CASSRTSGGSYEQYF.

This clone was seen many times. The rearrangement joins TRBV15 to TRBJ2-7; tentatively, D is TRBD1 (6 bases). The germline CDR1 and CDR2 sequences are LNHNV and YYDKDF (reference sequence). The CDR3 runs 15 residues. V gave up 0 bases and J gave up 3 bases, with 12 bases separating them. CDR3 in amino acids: CATSRDRGGGYEQYF. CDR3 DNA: TGTGCCACCAGCAGAGATCGTGGGGGCGGCTACGAGCAGTACTTC.

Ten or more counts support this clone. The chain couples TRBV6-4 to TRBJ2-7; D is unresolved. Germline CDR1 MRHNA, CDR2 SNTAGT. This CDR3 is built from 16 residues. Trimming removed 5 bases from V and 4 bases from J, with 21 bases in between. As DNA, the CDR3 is TGTGCCAGCAGTCTAAATCCGTCTTTCGCCCCTTACGAGCAGTACTTC. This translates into CASSLNPSFAPYEQYF.

CDR3 sequence: CASSPGRGTGFWRVSYEQYF. The CDR3 coding sequence is TGCGCCAGCAGCCCGGGGCGTGGGACAGGGTTCTGGCGCGTATCCTACGAGCAGTACTTC. The chain links TRBV5-1 to TRBJ2-7, with TRBD1 matching 9 bases. The V gene's germline CDR1 is SGHRS and CDR2 YFSETQ. V gave up 4 bases and J gave up 1 base; unmatched junction bases: 21. This CDR3 is 20 amino acids long.

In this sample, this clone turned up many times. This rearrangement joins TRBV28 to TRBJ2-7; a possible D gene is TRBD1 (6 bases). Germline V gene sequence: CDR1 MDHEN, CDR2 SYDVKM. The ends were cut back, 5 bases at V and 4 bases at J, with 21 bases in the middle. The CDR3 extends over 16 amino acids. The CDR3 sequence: CASSPALKNRVYEQYF. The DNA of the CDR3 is TGTGCCAGCAGTCCGGCCCTTAAGAACAGGGTTTACGAGCAGTACTTC. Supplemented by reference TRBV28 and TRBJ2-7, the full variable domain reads DVKVTQSSRYLVKRTGEKVFLECVQDMDHENMFWYRQDPGLGLRLIYFSYDVKMKEKGDIPEGYSVSREKKERFSLILESASTNQTSMYLCASSPALKNRVYEQYFGPGTRLTVT.

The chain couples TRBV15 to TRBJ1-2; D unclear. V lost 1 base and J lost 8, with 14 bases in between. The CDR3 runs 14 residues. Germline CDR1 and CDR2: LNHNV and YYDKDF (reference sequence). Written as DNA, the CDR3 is TGTGCCACCAGCAGAGGAAAGGGCCCCTACGGCTACACCTTC. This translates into CATSRGKGPYGYTF. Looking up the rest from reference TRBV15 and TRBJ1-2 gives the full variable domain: DAMVIQNPRYQVTQFGKPVTLSCSQTLNHNVMYWYQQKSSQAPKLLFHYYDKDFNNEADTPDNFQSRRPNTSFCFLDIRSPGLGDTAMYLCATSRGKGPYGYTFGSGTRLTVV.

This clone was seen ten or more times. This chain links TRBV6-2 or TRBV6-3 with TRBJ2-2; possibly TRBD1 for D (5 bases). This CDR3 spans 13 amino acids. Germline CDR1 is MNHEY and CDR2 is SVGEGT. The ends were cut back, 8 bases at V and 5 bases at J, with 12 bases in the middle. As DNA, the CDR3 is TGTGCCAGCCAACCAGGGATAACCGGGGAGCTGTTTTTT. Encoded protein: CASQPGITGELFF.

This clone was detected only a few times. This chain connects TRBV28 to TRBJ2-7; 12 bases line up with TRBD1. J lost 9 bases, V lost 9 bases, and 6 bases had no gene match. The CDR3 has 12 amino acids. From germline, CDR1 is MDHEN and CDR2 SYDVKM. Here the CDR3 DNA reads TGTGCCAGTTCCGGGACAGGGGGCGGGCAGTACTTC. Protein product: CASSGTGGGQYF.

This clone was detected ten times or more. CDR3 sequence (DNA): TGTGCCACCAGTGACCACACTAGCGCCAATGAGCAGTTCTTC. Its translation is CATSDHTSANEQFF. The rearrangement links TRBV24-1 to TRBJ2-1; 7 bases align to TRBD2. V trimming: 4 bases; J trimming: 6 bases; junction bases outside the gene matches: 5. There are 14 residues in the CDR3. Germline CDR1 is KGHDR and CDR2 is SFDVKD.

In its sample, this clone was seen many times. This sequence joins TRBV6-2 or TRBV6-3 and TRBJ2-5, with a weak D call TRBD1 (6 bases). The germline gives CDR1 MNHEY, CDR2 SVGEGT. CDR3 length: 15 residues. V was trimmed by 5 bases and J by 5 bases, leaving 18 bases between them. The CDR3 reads CASSQPGHRPETQYF. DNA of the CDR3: TGTGCCAGCAGTCAACCGGGACATCGGCCGGAGACCCAGTACTTC.

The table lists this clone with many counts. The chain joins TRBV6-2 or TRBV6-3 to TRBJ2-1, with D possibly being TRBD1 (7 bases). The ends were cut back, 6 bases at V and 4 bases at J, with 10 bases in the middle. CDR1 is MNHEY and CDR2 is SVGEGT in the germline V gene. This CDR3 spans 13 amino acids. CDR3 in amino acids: CASSGGQYNEQFF. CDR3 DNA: TGTGCCAGCAGCGGGGGACAGTACAATGAGCAGTTCTTC.

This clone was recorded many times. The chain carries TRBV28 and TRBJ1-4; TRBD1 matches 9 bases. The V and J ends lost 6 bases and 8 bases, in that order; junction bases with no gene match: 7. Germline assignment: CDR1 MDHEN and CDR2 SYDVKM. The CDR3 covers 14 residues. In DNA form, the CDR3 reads TGTGCCAGCAGCAAACAGGGGGCAGGGGAAAAACTGTTTTTT. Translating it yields CASSKQGAGEKLFF.

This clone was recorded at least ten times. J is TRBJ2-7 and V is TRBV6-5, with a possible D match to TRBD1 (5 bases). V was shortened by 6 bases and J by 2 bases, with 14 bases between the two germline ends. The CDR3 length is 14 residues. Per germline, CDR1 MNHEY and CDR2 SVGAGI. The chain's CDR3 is CASSSLTGTYEQYF. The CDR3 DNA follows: TGTGCCAGCAGCTCCCTCACAGGCACCTACGAGCAGTACTTC.

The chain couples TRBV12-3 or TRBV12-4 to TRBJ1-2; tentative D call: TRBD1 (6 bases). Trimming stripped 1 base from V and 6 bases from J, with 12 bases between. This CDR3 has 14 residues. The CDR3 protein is CASSLDRAWNGYTF. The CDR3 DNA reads TGTGCCAGCAGTTTAGACAGGGCGTGGAATGGCTACACCTTC.

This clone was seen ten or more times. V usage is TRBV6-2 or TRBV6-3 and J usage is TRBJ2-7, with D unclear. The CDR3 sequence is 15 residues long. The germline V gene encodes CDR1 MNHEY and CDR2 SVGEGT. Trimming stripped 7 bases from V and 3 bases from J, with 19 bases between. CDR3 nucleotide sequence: TGTGCCAGCACCAACCGACCCTCGGGTGGCTACGAGCAGTACTTC. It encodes CASTNRPSGGYEQYF.

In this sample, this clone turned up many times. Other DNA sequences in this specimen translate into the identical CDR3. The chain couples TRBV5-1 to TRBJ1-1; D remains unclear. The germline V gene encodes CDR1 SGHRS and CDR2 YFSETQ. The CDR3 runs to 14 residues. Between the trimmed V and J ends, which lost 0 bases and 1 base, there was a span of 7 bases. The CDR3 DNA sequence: TGCGCCAGCAGCTTGGGTCAGGAGAACACTGAAGCTTTCTTT. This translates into CASSLGQENTEAFF.

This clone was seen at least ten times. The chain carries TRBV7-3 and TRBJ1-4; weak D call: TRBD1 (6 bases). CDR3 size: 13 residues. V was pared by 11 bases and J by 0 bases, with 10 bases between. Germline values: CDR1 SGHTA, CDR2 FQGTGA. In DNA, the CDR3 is TGTGCCCCCAGGGGAGCAACTAATGAAAAACTGTTTTTT. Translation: CAPRGATNEKLFF.

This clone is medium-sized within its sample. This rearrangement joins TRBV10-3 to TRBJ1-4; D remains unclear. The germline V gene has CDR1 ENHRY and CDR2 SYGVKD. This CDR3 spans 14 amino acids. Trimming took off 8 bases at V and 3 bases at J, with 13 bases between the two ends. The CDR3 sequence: CAISLGPPNEKLFF. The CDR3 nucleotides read TGTGCCATCTCTTTAGGGCCTCCTAATGAAAAACTGTTTTTT.

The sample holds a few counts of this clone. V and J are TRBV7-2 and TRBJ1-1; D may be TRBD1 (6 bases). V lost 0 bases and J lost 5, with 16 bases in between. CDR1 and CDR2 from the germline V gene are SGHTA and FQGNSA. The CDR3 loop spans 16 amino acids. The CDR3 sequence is CASSLAVSGGGTEAFF. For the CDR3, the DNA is TGTGCCAGCAGCTTAGCGGTTTCGGGGGGCGGAACTGAAGCTTTCTTT.

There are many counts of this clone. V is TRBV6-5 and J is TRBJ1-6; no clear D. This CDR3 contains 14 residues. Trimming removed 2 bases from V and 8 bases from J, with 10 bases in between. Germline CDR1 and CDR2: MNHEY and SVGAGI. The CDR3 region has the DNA TGTGCCAGCAGTTACCCGGGGTCACATTCACCCCTCCACTTT. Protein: CASSYPGSHSPLHF.

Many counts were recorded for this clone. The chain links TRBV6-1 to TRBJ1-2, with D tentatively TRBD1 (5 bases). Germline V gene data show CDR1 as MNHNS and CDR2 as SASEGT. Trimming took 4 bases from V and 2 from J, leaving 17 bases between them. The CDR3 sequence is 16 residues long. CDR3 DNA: TGTGCCAGCAGTGGACAGCTCACGGCTTGGAACTATGGCTACACCTTC. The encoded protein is CASSGQLTAWNYGYTF.

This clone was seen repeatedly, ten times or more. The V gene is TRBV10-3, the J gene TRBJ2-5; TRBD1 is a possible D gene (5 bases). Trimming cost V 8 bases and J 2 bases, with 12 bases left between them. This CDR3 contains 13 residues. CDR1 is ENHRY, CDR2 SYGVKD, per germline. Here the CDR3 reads CAIWTPTQETQYF. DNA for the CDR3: TGTGCCATCTGGACACCTACGCAAGAGACCCAGTACTTC.

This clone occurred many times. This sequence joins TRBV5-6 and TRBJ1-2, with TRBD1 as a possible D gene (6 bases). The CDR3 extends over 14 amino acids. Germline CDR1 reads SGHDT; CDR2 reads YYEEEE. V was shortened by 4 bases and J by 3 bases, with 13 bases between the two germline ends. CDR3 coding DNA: TGTGCCAGCAGCATCTTACAGGGAGACTATGGCTACACCTTC. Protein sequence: CASSILQGDYGYTF.

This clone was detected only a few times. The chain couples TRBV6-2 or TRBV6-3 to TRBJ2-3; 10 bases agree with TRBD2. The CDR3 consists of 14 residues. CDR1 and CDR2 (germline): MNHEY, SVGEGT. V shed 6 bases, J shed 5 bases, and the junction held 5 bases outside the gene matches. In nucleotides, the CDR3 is TGTGCCAGCAGCCTACTAGCGGGGTTAGATACGCAGTATTTT. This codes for CASSLLAGLDTQYF.

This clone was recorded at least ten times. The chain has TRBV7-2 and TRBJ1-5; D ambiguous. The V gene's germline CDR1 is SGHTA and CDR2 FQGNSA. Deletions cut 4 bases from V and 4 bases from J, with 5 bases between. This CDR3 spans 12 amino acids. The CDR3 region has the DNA TGTGCCAGCAGCTCTTATAATCAGCCCCAGCATTTT. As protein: CASSSYNQPQHF.

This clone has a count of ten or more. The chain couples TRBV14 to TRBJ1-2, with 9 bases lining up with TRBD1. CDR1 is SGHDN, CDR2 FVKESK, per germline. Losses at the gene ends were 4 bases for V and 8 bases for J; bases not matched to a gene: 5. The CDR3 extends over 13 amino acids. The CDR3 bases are TGTGCCAGCAGCCCCGGGACAGGGAAGGGCTACACCTTC. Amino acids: CASSPGTGKGYTF.

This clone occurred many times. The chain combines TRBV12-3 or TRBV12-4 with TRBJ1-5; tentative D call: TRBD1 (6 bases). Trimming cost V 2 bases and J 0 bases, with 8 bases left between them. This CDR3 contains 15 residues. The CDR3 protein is CASSLQGLSNQPQHF. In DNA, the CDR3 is TGTGCCAGCAGTTTACAGGGGCTTAGCAATCAGCCCCAGCATTTT.

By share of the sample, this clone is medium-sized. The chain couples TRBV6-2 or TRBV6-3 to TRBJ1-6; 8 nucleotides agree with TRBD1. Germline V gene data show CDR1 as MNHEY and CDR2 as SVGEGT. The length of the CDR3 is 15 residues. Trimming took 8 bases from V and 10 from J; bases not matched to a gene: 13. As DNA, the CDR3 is TGTGCCAGCGACCCTCAGGGGGCATTATGGTCACCCCTCCACTTT. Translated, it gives CASDPQGALWSPLHF.